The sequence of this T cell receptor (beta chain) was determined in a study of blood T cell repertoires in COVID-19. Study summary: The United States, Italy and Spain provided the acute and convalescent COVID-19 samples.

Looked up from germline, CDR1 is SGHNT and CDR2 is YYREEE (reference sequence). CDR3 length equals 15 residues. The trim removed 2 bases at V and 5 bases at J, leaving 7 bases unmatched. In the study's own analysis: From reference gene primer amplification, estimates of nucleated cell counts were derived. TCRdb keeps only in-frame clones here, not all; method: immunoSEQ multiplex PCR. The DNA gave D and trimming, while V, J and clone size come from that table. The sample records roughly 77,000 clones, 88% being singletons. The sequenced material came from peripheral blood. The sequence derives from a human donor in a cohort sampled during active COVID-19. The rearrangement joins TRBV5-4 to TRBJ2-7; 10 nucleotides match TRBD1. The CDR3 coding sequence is TGTGCCAGCAGCTTTCCGGGACAGGGGTTTGACGAGCAGTACTTC. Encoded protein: CASSFPGQGFDEQYF.